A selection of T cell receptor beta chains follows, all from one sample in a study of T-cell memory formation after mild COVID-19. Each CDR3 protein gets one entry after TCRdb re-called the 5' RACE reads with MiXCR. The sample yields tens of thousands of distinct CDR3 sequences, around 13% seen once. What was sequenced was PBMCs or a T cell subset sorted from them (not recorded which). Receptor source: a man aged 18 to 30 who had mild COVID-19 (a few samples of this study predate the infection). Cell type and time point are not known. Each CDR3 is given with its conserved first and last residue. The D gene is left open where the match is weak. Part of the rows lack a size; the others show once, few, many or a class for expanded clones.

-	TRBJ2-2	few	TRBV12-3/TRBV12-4	TGTGCCAGCATTACGGGGGCGAACACCGGGGAGCTGTTTTTT	CASITGANTGELFF
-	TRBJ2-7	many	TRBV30	TGTGCCTGGAGTGTAGGGGCGACGGCCCTGGCCGAGCAGTACTTC	CAWSVGATALAEQYF
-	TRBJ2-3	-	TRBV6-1	TGTGCCAGCAGTGAAGTTTTGTTGGAGGGGTCCTACACAGATACGCAGTATTTT	CASSEVLLEGSYTDTQYF
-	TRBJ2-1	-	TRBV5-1	TGCGCCAGCAGCTTGCAAGGGTCCTACAATGAGCAGTTCTTC	CASSLQGSYNEQFF
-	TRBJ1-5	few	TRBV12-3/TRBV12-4	TGTGCCAGCAGTTTTTTGGGGGCGGATCAGCCCCAGCATTTT	CASSFLGADQPQHF
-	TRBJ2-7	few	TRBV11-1	TGTGCCAGCGCGGAGGGGCGCTTATGGTACGAGCAGTACTTC	CASAEGRLWYEQYF
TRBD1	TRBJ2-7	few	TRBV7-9	TGTGCCAGCAGCTCGCATAAGGGACAGATATCTTACGAGCAGTACTTC	CASSSHKGQISYEQYF
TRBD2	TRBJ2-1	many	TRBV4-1	TGCGCCAGCAGCCACTTTAGCGGGGGGGCCCTTAATGAGCAGTTCTTC	CASSHFSGGALNEQFF
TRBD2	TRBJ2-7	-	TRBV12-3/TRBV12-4	TGTGCCAGCATGGGAGGGGCCTACGAGCAGTACTTC	CASMGGAYEQYF
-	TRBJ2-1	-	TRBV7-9	TGTGCCAGCAGCTTAGTGGCCTCAGGCCGAGGGGCTGAGCAGTTCTTC	CASSLVASGRGAEQFF
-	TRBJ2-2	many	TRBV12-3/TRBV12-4	TGTGCCAGCAGTTTGGGGGTCGGGGAGCTGTTTTTT	CASSLGVGELFF
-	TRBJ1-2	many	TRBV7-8	TGTGCCAGCAGCTTTGGGTCAGGCTACACCTTC	CASSFGSGYTF
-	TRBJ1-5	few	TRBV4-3	TGCGCCAGCAGCCAAGACAGGCATAGCAATCAGCCCCAGCATTTT	CASSQDRHSNQPQHF
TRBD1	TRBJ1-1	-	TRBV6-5	TGTGCCAGCAGTTCCTACCCGGGACAGGGAGTTGAAGCTTTCTTT	CASSSYPGQGVEAFF
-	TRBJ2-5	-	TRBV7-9	TGTGCCAGCAGCCCCGCCCCGCTCCAAGAGGCCCAGTACTTC	CASSPAPLQEAQYF
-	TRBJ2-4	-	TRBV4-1	TGCGCCAGCAGCCAGAACCCCACGGGTCTTCAGTACTTC	CASSQNPTGLQYF
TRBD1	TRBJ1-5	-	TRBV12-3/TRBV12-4	TGTGCCAGCAGTGACAGGGTAGGACGCCAGCCCCAGCATTTT	CASSDRVGRQPQHF
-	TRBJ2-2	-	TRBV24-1	TGTGCCACCAAAGCGCTCGGGGGTTGGGACACCGGGGAGCTGTTTTTT	CATKALGGWDTGELFF
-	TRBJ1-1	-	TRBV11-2	TGTGCCAGCAGCACTTTTCCAGAAGGGACTGAAGCTTTCTTT	CASSTFPEGTEAFF
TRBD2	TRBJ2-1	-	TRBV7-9	TGTGCCAGCCCCCGGACTAGCGGGGACAACAATGAGCAGTTCTTC	CASPRTSGDNNEQFF
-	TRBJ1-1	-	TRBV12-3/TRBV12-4	TGTGCCAGCAGTTTACGGTCGGGGCCGAACACTGAAGCTTTCTTT	CASSLRSGPNTEAFF
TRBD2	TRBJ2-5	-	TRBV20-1	TGCAGTGCTAGAGGCGGGACTAGGGACGTGGTGACCCAGTACTTC	CSARGGTRDVVTQYF
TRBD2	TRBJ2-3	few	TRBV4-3	TGCGCCAGCAGCCCCCATCCGCTAGCGGGGGCCTCAGATACGCAGTATTTT	CASSPHPLAGASDTQYF
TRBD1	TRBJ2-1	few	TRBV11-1	TGTGCCAGCAGCTGGACAGGGGCCCCCTACAATGAGCAGTTCTTC	CASSWTGAPYNEQFF
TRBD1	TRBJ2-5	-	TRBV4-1	TGCGCCAGCAGCCCAGGGGGCGCAGAGACCCAGTACTTC	CASSPGGAETQYF
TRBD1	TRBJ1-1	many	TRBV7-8	TGTGCCAGCAGCTTAGCCGCAACAGGGGGCAGTGAAGCTTTCTTT	CASSLAATGGSEAFF
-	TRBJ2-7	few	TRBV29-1	TGCAGCGTTGTCGGGGAGTCCTACGAGCAGTACTTC	CSVVGESYEQYF
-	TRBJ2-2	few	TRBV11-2	TGTGCCAGCAGCTTTGGGAGCGCCGGGGAGCTGTTTTTT	CASSFGSAGELFF
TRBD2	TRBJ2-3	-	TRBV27	TGTGCCAGCAGTTTATCGTCCCGACTAGCGGGGGATAGCACAGATACGCAGTATTTT	CASSLSSRLAGDSTDTQYF
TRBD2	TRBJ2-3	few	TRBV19	TGTGCCAGTAGGCTTCTAGCGGGGACCACAGATACGCAGTATTTT	CASRLLAGTTDTQYF
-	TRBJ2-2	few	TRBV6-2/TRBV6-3	TGTGCCAGCAGTTATCTACGGGGAAGGCTGTTTTTT	CASSYLRGRLFF
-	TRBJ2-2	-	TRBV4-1	TGCGCCAGCAGCCTAACTAATACTGGGGGCCCCGGGGAGCTGTTTTTT	CASSLTNTGGPGELFF
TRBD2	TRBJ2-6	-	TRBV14	TGTGCCAGCAGCCAGCGGGGGGCCCCAAGGGGGGCCAACGTCCTGACTTTC	CASSQRGAPRGANVLTF
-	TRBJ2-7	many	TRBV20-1	TGCAGTGCTAGAGCCGACAGCCTCTCCAGCGGGCAGTACTTC	CSARADSLSSGQYF
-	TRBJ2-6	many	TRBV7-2	TGTGCCAGCAGCTTAGTCTCTTCTGGGGCCAACGTCCTGACTTTC	CASSLVSSGANVLTF
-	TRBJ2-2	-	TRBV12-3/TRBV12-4	TGTGCCAGCAGTCGACCCGGGGGAGTCGTGAACACCGGGGAGCTGTTTTTT	CASSRPGGVVNTGELFF
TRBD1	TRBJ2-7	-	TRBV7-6	TGTGCCAGCAGCTTAGACAGGGGTGAACTACGAGGGCAGTACTTC	CASSLDRGELRGQYF
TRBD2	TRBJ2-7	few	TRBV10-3	TGTGCCATCAGCGTCCTAGGGAGCGGGGAATCCTACGAGCAGTACTTC	CAISVLGSGESYEQYF
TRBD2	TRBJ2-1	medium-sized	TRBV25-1	TGTGCCAGCAGTGAATTAGCGGGGGAGGTCAATGAGCAGTTCTTC	CASSELAGEVNEQFF
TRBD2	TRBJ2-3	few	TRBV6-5	TGTGCCAGCAGCCAACGTAGCGGGGGGGCCGGGGATACGCAGTATTTT	CASSQRSGGAGDTQYF
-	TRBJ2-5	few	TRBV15	TGTGCCACCAGCAGGACCGTACCAGAGACCCAGTACTTC	CATSRTVPETQYF
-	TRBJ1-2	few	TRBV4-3	TGCGCCAGCAGCTCCGAACTACCAGGGCCGGGATTCTATGGCTACACCTTC	CASSSELPGPGFYGYTF
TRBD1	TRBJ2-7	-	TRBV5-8	TGTGCCAGCAGCTCGGACAGGGGGGCCTACGAGCAGTACTTC	CASSSDRGAYEQYF
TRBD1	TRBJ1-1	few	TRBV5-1	TGCGCCAGCAGCCCGGGGGACAGGGGCGAAAACACTGAAGCTTTCTTT	CASSPGDRGENTEAFF
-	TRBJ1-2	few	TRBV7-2	TGTGCCAGCAGCTTAGCCGGCGGACAGTATAACTATGGCTACACCTTC	CASSLAGGQYNYGYTF
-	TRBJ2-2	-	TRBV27	TGTGCCAGCAGCCTGACAACGAACACCGGGGAGCTGTTTTTT	CASSLTTNTGELFF
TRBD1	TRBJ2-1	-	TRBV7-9	TGTGCCAGCATCCTGGACAGGGGCGATGAGCAGTTCTTC	CASILDRGDEQFF
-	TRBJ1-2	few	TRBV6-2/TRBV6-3	TGTGCCAGCAGTTTCGGGGGCCTCTATGGCTACACCTTC	CASSFGGLYGYTF
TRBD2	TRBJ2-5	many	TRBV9	TGTGCCAGCAGCGTAGGGACTAGCGATAAAGAGACCCAGTACTTC	CASSVGTSDKETQYF
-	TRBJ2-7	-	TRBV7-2	TGTGCCAGCAGCTTAGGACTCTGGCCGGACCACGAGCAGTACTTC	CASSLGLWPDHEQYF
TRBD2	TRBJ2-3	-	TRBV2	TGTGCCAGCGGGGCCGGGACTACCGACACAGATACGCAGTATTTT	CASGAGTTDTDTQYF
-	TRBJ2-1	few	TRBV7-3	TGTGCCAGCAGCCTAGTGCCTGGGGCAGGAGCCAATGAGCAGTTCTTC	CASSLVPGAGANEQFF
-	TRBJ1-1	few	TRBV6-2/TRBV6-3	TGTGCCAGCAGAACCGGGGGTAGAGAAGCTTTCTTT	CASRTGGREAFF
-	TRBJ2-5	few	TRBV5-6	TGTGCCAGCAGCTTGTGGCTAGCGGAGACCCAGTACTTC	CASSLWLAETQYF
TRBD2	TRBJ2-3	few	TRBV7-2	TGTGCCAGCCGAGCGGGGGGGAAGTTAACAGATACGCAGTATTTT	CASRAGGKLTDTQYF